The 2 T cell receptor beta chains below all came from one sample that was sequenced in a study of T-cell reconstitution after alpha-beta-depleted transplantation in children. Construction of the TCRbeta library involved unique molecular identifiers. One entry per CDR3 protein results from TCRdb running MiXCR on the PCR reads. The sample lists about 830,000 distinct CDR3 sequences; roughly 15% were seen once. The sample here was PBMCs, mostly from graft donor cells, taken 360 days after TCRalphabeta/CD19-depleted stem cell transplant. The receptors were sampled from a male patient younger than 18 who had a stem cell transplant for acute lymphoblastic leukemia, so the T cells may come from the graft donor.

The chain recombines TRBV15 with TRBJ2-1; the D gene is possibly TRBD1 (6 bases). The V and J ends lost 8 bases and 0 bases respectively, with 11 bases between them. CDR3 length equals 14 residues. In germline, CDR1 is LNHNV, CDR2 YYDKDF (reference sequence). The CDR3 DNA is TGTGCCACCTCTGACAGGAGCTCCTACAATGAGCAGTTCTTC. It yields the protein CATSDRSSYNEQFF.

This chain connects TRBV5-1 to TRBJ2-7, with TRBD1 identical over 8 bases. The CDR3 has 18 residues. V lost 3 bases, J lost 0 bases, and 14 bases stayed unmatched. Germline-derived CDR1 and CDR2 are SGHRS and YFSETQ. The CDR3 is CASSSRTGTVLGSYEQYF. CDR3 nucleotide sequence: TGCGCCAGCAGCTCCCGGACAGGGACGGTATTGGGCTCCTACGAGCAGTACTTC.